This T cell receptor beta chain was obtained from a study of T cell repertoires in cytomegalovirus infection. Study in general: TCR beta signatures that were public indicated CMV infection and matching HLA type. Whole-study findings and limits: Summed frequency of shared TCR beta families picked out CMV carriers who also had the relevant HLA. CMV-specific HLA-C-restricted TCR beta clonotypes dominated the ex vivo response.

TCRdb redid the calling of the reads with MiXCR, one entry per CDR3 protein. The data contain over 150,000 distinct CDR3 sequences, 15% to 20% of them singletons. On this clonotype: Its antigen is as yet unknown.

The V end was cut by 7 bases, the J end by 6 bases, with 11 bases between. Per the germline V gene, CDR1 is MNHNY and CDR2 is SVGAGI (reference sequence). The CDR3 totals 12 residues. V usage is TRBV6-6 and J usage is TRBJ2-3; D tentatively fits TRBD1 or TRBD2 (5 bases each). This TCR came from a human donor in good health (CMV status not recorded). Some clones in this sample may be carry-over from other donors' samples. Sequences were obtained from PBMCs. This CDR3 reads CASNFWGDTQYF. The DNA of the CDR3 is TGTGCCAGCAACTTCTGGGGGGATACGCAGTATTTT.